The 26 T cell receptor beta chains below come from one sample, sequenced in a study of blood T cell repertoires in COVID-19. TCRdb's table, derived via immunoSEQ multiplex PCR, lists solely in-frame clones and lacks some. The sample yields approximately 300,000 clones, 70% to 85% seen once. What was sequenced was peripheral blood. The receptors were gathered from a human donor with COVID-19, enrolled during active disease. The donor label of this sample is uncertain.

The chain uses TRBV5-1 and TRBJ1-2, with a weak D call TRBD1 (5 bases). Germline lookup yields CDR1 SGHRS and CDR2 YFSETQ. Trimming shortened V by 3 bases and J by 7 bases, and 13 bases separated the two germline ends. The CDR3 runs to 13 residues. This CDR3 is CASSSEGGTGYTF. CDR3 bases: TGCGCCAGCAGCTCTGAGGGCGGGACTGGCTACACCTTC.

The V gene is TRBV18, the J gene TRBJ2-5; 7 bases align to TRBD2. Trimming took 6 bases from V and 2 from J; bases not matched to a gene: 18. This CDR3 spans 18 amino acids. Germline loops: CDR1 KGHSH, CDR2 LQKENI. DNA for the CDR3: TGTGCCAGCTCCCTCTTCGTAGTGGGAGGGCTGGAGCAAGAGACCCAGTACTTC. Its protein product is CASSLFVVGGLEQETQYF.

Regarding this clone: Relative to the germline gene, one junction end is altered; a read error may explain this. The chain's CDR3 is CASNLSINTPEVLGEQYF. The CDR3 DNA reads TGTGCCAGCAATTTATCTATTAACACACCGGAGGTGTTGGGCGAGCAGTACTTC. The chain links TRBV27 to TRBJ2-7; weak D call: TRBD2 (5 bases). CDR1 and CDR2 from the germline V gene are MNHEY and SMNVEV (reference sequence). CDR3 length equals 18 residues.

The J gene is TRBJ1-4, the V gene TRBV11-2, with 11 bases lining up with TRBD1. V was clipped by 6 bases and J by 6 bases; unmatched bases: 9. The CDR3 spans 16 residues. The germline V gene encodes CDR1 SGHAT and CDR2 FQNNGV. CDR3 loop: CASRPGQGAYDEKLFF. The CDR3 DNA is TGTGCCAGCAGACCCGGACAGGGGGCTTATGATGAAAAACTGTTTTTT. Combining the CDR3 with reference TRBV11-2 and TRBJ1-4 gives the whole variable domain EAGVAQSPRYKIIEKRQSVAFWCNPISGHATLYWYQQILGQGPKLLIQFQNNGVVDDSQLPKDRFSAERLKGVDSTLKIQPAKLEDSAVYLCASRPGQGAYDEKLFFGSGTQLSVL.

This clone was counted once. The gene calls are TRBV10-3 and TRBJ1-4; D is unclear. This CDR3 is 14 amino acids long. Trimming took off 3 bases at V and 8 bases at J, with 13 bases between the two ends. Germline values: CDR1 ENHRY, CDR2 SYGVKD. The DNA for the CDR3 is TGTGCCATCAGTGAACAAGGACTGGGGGAAAAACTGTTTTTT. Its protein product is CAISEQGLGEKLFF.

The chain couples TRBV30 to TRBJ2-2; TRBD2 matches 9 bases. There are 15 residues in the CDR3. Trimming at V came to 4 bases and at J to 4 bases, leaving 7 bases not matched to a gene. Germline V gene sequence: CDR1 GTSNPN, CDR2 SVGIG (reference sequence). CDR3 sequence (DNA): TGTGCCTGGACTCGTTTAGCGGGAGTCACCGGGGAGCTGTTTTTT. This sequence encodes CAWTRLAGVTGELFF.

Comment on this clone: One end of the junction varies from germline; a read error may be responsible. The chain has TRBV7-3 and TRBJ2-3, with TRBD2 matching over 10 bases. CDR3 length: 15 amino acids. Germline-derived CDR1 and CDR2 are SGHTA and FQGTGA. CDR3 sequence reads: CASSLTGLALDTQYF. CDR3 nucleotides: TGTGCCAGCAGCCTAACGGGACTAGCGCTAGATACGCAGTATTTT.

The CDR3 here is CASSQTLAPRRDREAEQYF. CDR3 sequence (DNA): TGTGCCAGCAGCCAGACCCTGGCCCCGCGGAGGGACAGGGAGGCCGAGCAGTACTTC. The J gene is TRBJ2-7, the V gene TRBV27; the match to TRBD1 covers 9 bases. Germline V gene data show CDR1 as MNHEY and CDR2 as SMNVEV (reference sequence). Trimming cost V 6 bases and J 6 bases; bases outside gene matches: 24. The CDR3 has 19 amino acids.

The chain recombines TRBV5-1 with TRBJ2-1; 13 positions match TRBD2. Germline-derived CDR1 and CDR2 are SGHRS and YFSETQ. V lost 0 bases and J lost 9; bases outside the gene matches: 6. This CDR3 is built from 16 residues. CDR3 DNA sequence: TGCGCCAGCAGCTTGGATACTAGCGGGAGGGAGAGTGAGCAGTTCTTC. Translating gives CASSLDTSGRESEQFF.

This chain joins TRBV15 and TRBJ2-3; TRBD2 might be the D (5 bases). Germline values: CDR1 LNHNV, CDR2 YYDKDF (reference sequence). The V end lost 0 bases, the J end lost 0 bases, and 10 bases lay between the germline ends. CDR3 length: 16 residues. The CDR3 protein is CATSRDSDLSTDTQYF. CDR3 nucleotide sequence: TGTGCCACCAGCAGAGATAGCGACTTAAGCACAGATACGCAGTATTTT.

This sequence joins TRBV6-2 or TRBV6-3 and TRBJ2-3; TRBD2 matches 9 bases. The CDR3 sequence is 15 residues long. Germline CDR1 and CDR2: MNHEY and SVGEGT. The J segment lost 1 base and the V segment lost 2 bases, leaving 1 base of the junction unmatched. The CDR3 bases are TGTGCCAGCAGTTACCCTAGCGGGGGCACAGATACGCAGTATTTT. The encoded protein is CASSYPSGGTDTQYF.

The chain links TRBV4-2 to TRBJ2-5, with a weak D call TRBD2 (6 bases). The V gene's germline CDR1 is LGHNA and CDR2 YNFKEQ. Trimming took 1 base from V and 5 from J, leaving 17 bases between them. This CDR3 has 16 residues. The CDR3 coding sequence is TGTGCCAGCAGCCAAGGTGGCCAGGGAGGCGGCGAGACCCAGTACTTC. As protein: CASSQGGQGGGETQYF.

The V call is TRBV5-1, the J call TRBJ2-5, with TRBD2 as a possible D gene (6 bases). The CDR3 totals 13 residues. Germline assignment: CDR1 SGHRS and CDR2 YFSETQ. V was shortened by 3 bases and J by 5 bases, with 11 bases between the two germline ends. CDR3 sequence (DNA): TGCGCCAGCAGCTCCGGAGGGTACGAGACCCAGTACTTC. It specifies CASSSGGYETQYF. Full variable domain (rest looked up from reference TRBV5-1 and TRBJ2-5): KAGVTQTPRYLIKTRGQQVTLSCSPISGHRSVSWYQQTPGQGLQFLFEYFSETQRNKGNFPGRFSGRQFSNSRSEMNVSTLELGDSALYLCASSSGGYETQYFGPGTRLLVL.

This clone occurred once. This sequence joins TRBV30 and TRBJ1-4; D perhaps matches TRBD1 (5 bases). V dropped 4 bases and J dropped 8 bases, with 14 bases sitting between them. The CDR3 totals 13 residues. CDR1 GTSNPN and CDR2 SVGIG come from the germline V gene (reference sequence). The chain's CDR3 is CAWNEGGVEKLFF. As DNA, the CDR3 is TGTGCCTGGAATGAGGGAGGGGTGGAAAAACTGTTTTTT. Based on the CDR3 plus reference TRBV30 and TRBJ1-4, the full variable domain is SQTIHQWPATLVQPVGSPLSLECTVEGTSNPNLYWYRQAAGRGLQLLFYSVGIGQISSEVPQNLSASRPQDRQFILSSKKLLLSDSGFYLCAWNEGGVEKLFFGSGTQLSVL.

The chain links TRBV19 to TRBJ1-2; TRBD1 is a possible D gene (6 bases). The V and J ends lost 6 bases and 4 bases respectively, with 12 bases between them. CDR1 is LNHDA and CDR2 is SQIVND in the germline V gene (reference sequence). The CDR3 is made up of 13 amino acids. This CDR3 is CASRGADAYGYTF. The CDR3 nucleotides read TGTGCCAGTAGGGGGGCGGATGCCTATGGCTACACCTTC. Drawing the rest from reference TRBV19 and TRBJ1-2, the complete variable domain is DGGITQSPKYLFRKEGQNVTLSCEQNLNHDAMYWYRQDPGQGLRLIYYSQIVNDFQKGDIAEGYSVSREKKESFPLTVTSAQKNPTAFYLCASRGADAYGYTFGSGTRLTVV.

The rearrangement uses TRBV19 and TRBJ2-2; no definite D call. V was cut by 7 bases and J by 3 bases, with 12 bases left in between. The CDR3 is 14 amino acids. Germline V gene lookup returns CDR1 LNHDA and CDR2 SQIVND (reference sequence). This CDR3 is CASNGQAYTGELFF. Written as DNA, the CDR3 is TGTGCCAGTAACGGTCAGGCGTACACCGGGGAGCTGTTTTTT.

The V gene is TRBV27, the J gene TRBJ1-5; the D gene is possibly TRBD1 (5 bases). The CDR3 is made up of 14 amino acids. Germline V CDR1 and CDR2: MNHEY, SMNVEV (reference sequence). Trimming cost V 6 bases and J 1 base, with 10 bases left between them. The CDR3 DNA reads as TGTGCCAGCAGGGACGACAGAAGCAATCAGCCCCAGCATTTT. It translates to CASRDDRSNQPQHF.

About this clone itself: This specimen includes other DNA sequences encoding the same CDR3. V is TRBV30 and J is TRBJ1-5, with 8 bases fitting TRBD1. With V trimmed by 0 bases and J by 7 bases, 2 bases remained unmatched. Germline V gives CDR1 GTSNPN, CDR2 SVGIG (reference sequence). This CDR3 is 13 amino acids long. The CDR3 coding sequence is TGTGCCTGGAGTGTACAGGGGGGACAGCCCCAGCATTTT. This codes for CAWSVQGGQPQHF.

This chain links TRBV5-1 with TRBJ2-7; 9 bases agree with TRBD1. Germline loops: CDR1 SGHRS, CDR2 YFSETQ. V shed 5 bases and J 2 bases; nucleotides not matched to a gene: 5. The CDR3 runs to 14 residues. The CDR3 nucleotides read TGCGCCAGCAGTTCGACAGGGGGTACCTACGAGCAGTACTTC. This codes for CASSSTGGTYEQYF.

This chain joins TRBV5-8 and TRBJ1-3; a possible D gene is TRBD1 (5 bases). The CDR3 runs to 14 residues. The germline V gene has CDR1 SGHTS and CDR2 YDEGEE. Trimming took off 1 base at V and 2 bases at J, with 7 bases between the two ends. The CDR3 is CASSLQGTGNTIYF. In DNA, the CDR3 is TGTGCCAGCAGCTTGCAGGGTACTGGAAACACCATATATTTT.

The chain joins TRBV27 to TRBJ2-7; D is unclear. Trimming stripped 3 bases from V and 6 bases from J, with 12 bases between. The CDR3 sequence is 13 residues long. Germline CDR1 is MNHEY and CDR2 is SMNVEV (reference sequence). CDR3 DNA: TGTGCCAGCAGTTTCACATATGGCGGCGAGCAGTACTTC. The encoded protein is CASSFTYGGEQYF.

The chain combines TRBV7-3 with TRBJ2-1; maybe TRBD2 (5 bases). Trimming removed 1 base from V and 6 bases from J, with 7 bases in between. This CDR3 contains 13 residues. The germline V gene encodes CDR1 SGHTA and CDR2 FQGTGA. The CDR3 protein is CASSLKGGNEQFF. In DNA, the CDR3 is TGTGCCAGCAGCTTAAAAGGAGGCAATGAGCAGTTCTTC.

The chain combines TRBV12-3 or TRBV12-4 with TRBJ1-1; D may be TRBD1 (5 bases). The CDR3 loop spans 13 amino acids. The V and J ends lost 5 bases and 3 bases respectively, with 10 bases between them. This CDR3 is CASSPGQYTEAFF. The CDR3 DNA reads TGTGCCAGCAGTCCCGGACAATACACTGAAGCTTTCTTT.

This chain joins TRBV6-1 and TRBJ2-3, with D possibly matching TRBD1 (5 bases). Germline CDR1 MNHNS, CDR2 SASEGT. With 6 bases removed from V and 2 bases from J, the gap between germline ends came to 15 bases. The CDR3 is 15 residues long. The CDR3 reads CASSLTWGPTDTQYF. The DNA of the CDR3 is TGTGCCAGCAGCTTAACTTGGGGCCCCACAGATACGCAGTATTTT.

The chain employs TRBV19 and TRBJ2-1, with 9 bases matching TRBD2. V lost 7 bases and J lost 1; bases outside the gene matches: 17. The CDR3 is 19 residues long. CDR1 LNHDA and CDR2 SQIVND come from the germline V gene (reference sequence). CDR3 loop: CASTVALAGVQFSYNEQFF. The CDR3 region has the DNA TGTGCCAGTACCGTCGCGTTAGCGGGAGTGCAGTTTTCCTACAATGAGCAGTTCTTC.

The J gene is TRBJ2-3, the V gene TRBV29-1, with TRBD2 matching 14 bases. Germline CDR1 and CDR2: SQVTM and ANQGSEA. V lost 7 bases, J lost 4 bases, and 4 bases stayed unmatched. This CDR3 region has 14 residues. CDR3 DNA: TGCAGCGCCGGACTAGCGGGAGGCGCAGATACGCAGTATTTT. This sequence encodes CSAGLAGGADTQYF.